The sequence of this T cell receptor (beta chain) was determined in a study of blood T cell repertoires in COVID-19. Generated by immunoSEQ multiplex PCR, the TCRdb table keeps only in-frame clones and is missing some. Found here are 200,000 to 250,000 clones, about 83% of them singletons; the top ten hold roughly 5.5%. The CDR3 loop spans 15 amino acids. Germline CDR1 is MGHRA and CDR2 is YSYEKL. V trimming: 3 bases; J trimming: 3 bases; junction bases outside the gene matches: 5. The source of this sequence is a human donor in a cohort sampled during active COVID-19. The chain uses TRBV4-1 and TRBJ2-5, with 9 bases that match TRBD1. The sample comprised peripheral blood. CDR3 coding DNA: TGCGCCAGCAGCCAGCAGGACAGGGGTGAAGAGACCCAGTACTTC. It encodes CASSQQDRGEETQYF.